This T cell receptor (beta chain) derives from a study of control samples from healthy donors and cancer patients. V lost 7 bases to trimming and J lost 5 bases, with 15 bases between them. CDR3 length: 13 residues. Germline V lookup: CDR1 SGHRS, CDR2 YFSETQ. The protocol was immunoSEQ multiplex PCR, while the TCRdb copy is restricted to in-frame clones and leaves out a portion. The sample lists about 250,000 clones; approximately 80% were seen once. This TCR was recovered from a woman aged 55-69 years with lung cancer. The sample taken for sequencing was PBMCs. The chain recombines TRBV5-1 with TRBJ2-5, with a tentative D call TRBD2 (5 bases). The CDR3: CASHPGIGETQYF. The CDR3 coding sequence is TGCGCCAGCCATCCGGGGATAGGGGAGACCCAGTACTTC.